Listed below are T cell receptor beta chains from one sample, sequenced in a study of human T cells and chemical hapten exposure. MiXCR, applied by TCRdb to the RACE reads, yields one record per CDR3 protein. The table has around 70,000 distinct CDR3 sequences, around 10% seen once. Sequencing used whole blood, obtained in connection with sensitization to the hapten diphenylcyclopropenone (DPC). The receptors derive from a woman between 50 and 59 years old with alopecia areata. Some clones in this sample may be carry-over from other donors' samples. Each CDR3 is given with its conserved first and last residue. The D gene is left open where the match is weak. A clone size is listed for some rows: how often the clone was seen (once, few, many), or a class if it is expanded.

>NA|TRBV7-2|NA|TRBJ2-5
TGTGCCAGCAGGAAAGGGGATAGCGGTCAAGAGACCCAGTACTTC
CASRKGDSGQETQYF
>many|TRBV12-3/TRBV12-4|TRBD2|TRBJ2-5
TGTGCCAGCAGACCGGGACTAGCGGAACAGTCCCAGTACTTC
CASRPGLAEQSQYF
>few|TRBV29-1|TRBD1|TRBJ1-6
TGCAGCGCCCTGACAGGGGAATCTTCACCCCTCCACTTT
CSALTGESSPLHF
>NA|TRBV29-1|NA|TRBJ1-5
TGCAGCGTTGGGGACCCTTATCAGCCCCAGCATTTT
CSVGDPYQPQHF
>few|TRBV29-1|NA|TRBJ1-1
TGCAGCGTTGGCCCAGGTTTGAACACTGAAGCTTTCTTT
CSVGPGLNTEAFF
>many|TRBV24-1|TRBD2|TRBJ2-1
TGTGCCACCAGTGATCGACTAGCGGGAGGTGGTCTGGGTTACAATGAGCAGTTCTTC
CATSDRLAGGGLGYNEQFF
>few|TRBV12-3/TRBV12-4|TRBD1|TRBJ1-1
TGTGCCAGCAGTTTAGGGTTTGGGACAGGGTTGAACACTGAAGCTTTCTTT
CASSLGFGTGLNTEAFF
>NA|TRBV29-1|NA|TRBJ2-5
TGCAGCGCACTGGTCTACCAAGAGACCCAGTACTTC
CSALVYQETQYF
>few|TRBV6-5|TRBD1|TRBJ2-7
TGTGCCAGCAGTTACGGACAGGGTTCCTACGAGCAGTACTTC
CASSYGQGSYEQYF
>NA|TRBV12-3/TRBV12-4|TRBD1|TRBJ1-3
TGTGCCAGCACAACCGGGACAGGCTCTGGAAACACCATATATTTT
CASTTGTGSGNTIYF
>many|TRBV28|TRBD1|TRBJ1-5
TGTGCCAGCAGTTCAGGACAGGGGGCAGGCAATCAGCCCCAGCATTTT
CASSSGQGAGNQPQHF
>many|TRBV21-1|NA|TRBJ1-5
TGTGCCAGCAGTTACGAGGTTATCAATCAGCCCCAGCATTTT
CASSYEVINQPQHF
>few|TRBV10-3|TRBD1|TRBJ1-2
TGTGCCATCAGTGGGGGACAGGGGGTCCCCTATGGCTACACCTTC
CAISGGQGVPYGYTF
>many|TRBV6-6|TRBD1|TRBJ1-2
TGTGCCAGCAGTTCCGGACAGGGAGGGAGTGGCTACACCTTC
CASSSGQGGSGYTF
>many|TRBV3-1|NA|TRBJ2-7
TGTGCCAGCAGCCCCCGGGACGCCTCCTACGAGCAGTACTTC
CASSPRDASYEQYF
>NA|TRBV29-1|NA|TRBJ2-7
TGCAGCGTTCAGCGCTCCTACGAGCAGTACTTC
CSVQRSYEQYF
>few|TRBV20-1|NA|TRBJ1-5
TGCAGTGCTAGAGCGGACCTCAATCAGCCCCAGCATTTT
CSARADLNQPQHF
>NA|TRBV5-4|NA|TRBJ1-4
TGTGCCAGCAGCTTCATTACACAGGAAAAACTGTTTTTT
CASSFITQEKLFF
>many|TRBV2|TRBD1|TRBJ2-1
TGTGCCAGCAATTACCTGGGGGACAGGGGAGGTCATGAGCAGTTCTTC
CASNYLGDRGGHEQFF
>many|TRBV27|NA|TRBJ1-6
TGTGCCAGCAGTTTACACCCCGACGGTACCAATTCACCCCTCCACTTT
CASSLHPDGTNSPLHF
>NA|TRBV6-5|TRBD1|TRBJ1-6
TGTGCCAGCAGTTACCTGGGGACAGAGAATTCACCCCTCCACTTT
CASSYLGTENSPLHF
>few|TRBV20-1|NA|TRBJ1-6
TGCAGTGCTCATCAGAATTTCCTTAATAATTCACCCCTCCACTTT
CSAHQNFLNNSPLHF
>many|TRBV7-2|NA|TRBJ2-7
TGTGCCAGCAGCTTGGAGCGGTGGGGGGCCTCCCTATTC
CASSLERWGASLF
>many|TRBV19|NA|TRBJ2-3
TGTGCCAGTAGTTCTTGGACGAAAGATACGCAGTATTTT
CASSSWTKDTQYF
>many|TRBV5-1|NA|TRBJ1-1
TGCGCCAGCAGCTTGGTTGCGGGGGCAGACACTGAAGCTTTCTTT
CASSLVAGADTEAFF
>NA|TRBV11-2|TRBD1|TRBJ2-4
TGTGCCAGCAGCCCCCCGGACAGGGCTGACATTCAGTACTTC
CASSPPDRADIQYF
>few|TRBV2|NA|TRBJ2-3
TGTGCCAGCAGTTCCGGGACTCGAGATTTAGATACGCAGTATTTT
CASSSGTRDLDTQYF
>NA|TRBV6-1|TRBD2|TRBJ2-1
TGTGCCAGCAGCCTCTTGAGCGGGGGGGACAATGAGCAGTTCTTC
CASSLLSGGDNEQFF
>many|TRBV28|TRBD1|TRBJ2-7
TGTGCCAGCAGCTCCTTCAGGACAGGGTCCTACGAGCAGTACTTC
CASSSFRTGSYEQYF
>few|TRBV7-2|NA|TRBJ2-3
TGTGCCAGCAGCCTTAATGAGGGAGATACGCAGTATTTT
CASSLNEGDTQYF
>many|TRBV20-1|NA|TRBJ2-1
TGCAGTGCCCCACAGGGATCCGACAATGAGCAGTTCTTC
CSAPQGSDNEQFF
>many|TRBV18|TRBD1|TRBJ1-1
TGTGCCAGCTCACCGGGACAGGGGGCGAGGAGGACTGAAGCTTTCTTT
CASSPGQGARRTEAFF